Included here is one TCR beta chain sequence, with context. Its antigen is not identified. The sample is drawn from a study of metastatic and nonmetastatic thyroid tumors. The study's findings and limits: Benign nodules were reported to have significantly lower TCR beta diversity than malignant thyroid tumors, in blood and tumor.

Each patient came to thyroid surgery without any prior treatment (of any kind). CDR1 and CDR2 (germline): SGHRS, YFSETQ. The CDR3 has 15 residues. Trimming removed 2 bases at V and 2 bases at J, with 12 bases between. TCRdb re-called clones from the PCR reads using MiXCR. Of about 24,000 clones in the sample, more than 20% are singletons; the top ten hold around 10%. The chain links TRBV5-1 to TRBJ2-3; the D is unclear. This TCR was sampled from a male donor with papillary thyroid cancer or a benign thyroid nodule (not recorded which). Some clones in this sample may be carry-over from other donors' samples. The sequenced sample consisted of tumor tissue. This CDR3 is CASSLSSQTTDTQYF. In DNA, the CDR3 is TGCGCCAGCAGCTTAAGTAGTCAAACCACAGATACGCAGTATTTT.